What follows describes a single T cell receptor (beta chain). Antigen: not known. The V gene lost 2 bases and the J gene lost 4 bases, with 18 bases spanning the gap. Germline V gene lookup returns CDR1 SQVTM and CDR2 ANQGSEA. This CDR3 spans 15 amino acids. The data belong to a study of T cells in Graves' hyperthyroidism and ophthalmopathy. As for the study in general: Prior to any treatment, at the point of initial diagnosis, peripheral blood was collected.

Diagnoses were established using clinical symptoms, serum thyroxine and TRAb, thyroid ultrasound and orbital computed tomography. From RNA transcripts, TCR beta CDR3 regions were amplified. When the TCR CDR3 underwent first-round RT-PCR, the HTBI primer set was used. Using its own MiXCR run on the multiplex PCR reads, TCRdb lists one record per CDR3 protein. Of some 600,000 distinct CDR3 sequences detected, over 11% appear once; the ten largest clones hold under 7%. Study-wide results and caveats: Most clonotypes expanded in thyroid above 0.001 were likewise present in blood. Ophthalmopathy was distinguished from stable hyperthyroidism by 13 V-J signatures.

The chain recombines TRBV29-1 with TRBJ2-7; D is possibly TRBD2 (7 bases). This TCR derives from a woman aged 25 to 39 with Graves' hyperthyroidism that later progressed to Graves' ophthalmopathy. Sequencing was done on a sample of blood. The CDR3 spells CSVECPGGGIYEQYF. For the CDR3, the DNA is TGCAGCGTTGAATGTCCGGGGGGCGGAATATACGAGCAGTACTTC.